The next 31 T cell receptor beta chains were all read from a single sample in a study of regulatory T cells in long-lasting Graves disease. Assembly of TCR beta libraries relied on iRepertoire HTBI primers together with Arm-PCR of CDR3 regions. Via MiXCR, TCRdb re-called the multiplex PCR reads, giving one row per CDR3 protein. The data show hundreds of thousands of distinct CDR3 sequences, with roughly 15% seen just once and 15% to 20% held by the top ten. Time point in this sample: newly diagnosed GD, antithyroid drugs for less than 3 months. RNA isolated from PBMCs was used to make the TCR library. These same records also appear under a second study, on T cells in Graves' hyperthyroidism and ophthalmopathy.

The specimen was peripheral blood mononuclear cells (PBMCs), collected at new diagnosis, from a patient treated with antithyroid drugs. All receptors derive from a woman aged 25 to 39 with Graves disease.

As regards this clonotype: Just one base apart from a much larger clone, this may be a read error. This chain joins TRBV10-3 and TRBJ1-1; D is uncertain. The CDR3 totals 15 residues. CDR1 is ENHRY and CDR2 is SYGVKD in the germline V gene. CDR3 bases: TGTGCCATCGGTGATCCGGGAGTTTCGAACACTGAAGCTTTCTTT. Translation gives CAIGDPGVSNTEAFF.

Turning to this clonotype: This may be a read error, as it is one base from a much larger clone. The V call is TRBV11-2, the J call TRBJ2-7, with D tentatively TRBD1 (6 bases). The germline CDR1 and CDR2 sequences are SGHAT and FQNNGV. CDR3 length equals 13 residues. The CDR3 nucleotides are TGTACCAGCAGCCGAGATACCAGGGGTGAGCAGTACTTC. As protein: CTSSRDTRGEQYF.

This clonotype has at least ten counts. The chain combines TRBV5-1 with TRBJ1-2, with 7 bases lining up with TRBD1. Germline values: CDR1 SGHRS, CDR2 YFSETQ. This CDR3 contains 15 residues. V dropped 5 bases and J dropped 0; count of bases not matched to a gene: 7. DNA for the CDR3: TGCGCCAGCAGGGGGACAGCAAGTACTAACTATGGCTACACCTTC. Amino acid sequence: CASRGTASTNYGYTF.

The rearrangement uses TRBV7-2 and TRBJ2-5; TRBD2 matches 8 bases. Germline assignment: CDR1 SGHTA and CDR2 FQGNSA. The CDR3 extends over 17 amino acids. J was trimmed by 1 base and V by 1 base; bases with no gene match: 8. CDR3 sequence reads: CASSLGTGGPVQETQYF. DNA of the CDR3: TGTGCCAGCAGCTTAGGGACGGGAGGGCCTGTCCAAGAGACCCAGTACTTC.

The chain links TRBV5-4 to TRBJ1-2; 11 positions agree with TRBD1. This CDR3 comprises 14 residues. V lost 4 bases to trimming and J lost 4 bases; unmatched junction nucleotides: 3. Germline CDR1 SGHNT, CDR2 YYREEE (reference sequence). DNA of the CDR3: TGTGCCAGCAGCAAGGACAGGGGGCCCTATGGCTACACCTTC. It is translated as CASSKDRGPYGYTF.

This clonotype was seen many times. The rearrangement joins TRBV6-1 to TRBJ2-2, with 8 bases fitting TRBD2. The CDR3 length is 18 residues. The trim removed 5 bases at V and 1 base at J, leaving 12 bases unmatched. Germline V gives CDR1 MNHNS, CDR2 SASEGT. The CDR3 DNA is TGTGCCAGCAGTCCAGGATTACGGGAGGGCCTGAACACCGGGGAGCTGTTTTTT. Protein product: CASSPGLREGLNTGELFF.

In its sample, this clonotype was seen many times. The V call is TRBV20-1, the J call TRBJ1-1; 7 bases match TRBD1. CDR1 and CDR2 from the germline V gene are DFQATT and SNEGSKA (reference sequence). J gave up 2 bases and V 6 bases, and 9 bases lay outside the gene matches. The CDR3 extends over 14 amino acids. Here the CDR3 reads CSAPGQDGNTEAFF. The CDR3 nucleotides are TGCAGTGCCCCTGGACAGGACGGAAACACTGAAGCTTTCTTT.

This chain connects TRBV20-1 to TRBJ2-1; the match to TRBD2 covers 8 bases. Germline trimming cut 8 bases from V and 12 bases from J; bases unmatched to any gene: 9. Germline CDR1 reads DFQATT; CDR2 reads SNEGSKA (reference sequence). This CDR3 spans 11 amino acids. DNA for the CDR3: TGCAGTCTCCGGGAGGGCCCTAGGCAGTTCTTC. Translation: CSLREGPRQFF.

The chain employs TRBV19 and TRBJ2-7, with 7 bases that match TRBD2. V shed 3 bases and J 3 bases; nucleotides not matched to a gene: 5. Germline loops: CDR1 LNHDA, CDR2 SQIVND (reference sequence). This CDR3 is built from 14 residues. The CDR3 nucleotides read TGTGCCAGTAGTATTTCTAGCGGACTCTACGAGCAGTACTTC. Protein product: CASSISSGLYEQYF. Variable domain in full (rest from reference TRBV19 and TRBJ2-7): DGGITQSPKYLFRKEGQNVTLSCEQNLNHDAMYWYRQDPGQGLRLIYYSQIVNDFQKGDIAEGYSVSREKKESFPLTVTSAQKNPTAFYLCASSISSGLYEQYFGPGTRLTVT.

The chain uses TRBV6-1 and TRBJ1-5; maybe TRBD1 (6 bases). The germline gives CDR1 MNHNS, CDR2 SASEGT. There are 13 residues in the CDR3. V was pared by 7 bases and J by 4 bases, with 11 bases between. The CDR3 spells CASTQGWNQPQHF. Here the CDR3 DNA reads TGTGCCAGCACCCAGGGGTGGAATCAGCCCCAGCATTTT.

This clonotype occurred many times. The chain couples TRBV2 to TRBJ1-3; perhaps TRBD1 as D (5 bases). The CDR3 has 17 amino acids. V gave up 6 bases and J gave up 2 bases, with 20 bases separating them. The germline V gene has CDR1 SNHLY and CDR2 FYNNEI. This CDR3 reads CASRQQAGIRTGNTIYF. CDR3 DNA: TGTGCCAGCAGGCAACAGGCCGGGATTCGTACTGGAAACACCATATATTTT.

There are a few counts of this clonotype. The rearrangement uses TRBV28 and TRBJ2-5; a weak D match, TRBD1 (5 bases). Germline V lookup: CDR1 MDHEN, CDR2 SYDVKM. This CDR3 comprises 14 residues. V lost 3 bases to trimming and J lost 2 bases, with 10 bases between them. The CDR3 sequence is CASSFDRPQETQYF. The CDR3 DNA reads TGTGCCAGCAGTTTCGACAGACCTCAAGAGACCCAGTACTTC.

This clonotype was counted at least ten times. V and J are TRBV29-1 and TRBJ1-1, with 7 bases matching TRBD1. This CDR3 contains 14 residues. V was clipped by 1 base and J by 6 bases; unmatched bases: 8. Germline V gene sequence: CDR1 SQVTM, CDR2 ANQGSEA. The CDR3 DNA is TGCAGCGTTGAAGCAAACAGGGGCTTATCTGAAGCTTTCTTT. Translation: CSVEANRGLSEAFF.

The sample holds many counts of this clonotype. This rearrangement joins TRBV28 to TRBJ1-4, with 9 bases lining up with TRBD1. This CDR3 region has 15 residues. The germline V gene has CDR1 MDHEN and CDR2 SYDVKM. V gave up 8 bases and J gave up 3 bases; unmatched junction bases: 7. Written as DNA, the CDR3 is TGTGCCAGCCTAGCACAGGGGGCATCTAATGAAAAACTGTTTTTT. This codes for CASLAQGASNEKLFF.

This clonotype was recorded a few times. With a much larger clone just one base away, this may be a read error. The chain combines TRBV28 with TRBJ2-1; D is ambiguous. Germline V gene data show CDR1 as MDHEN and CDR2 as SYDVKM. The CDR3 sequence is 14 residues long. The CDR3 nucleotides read TGTGCCAGCAGCCCCCCGGGTCACCACAATGGGCAGTTCTTC. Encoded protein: CASSPPGHHNGQFF.

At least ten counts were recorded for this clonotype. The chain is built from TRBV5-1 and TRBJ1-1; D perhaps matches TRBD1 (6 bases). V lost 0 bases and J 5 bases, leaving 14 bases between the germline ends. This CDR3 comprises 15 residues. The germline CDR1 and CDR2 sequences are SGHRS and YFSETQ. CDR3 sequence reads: CASSLGEGGRTEAFF. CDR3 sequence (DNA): TGCGCCAGCAGCTTGGGAGAAGGGGGGCGGACTGAAGCTTTCTTT. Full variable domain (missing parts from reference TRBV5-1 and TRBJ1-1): KAGVTQTPRYLIKTRGQQVTLSCSPISGHRSVSWYQQTPGQGLQFLFEYFSETQRNKGNFPGRFSGRQFSNSRSEMNVSTLELGDSALYLCASSLGEGGRTEAFFGQGTRLTVV.

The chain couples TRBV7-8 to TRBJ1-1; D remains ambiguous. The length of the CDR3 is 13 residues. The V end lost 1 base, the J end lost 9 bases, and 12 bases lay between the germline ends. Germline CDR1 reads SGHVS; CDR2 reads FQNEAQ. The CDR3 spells CASSLDARGKAFF. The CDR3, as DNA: TGTGCCAGCAGCTTAGACGCTCGCGGGAAAGCTTTCTTT.

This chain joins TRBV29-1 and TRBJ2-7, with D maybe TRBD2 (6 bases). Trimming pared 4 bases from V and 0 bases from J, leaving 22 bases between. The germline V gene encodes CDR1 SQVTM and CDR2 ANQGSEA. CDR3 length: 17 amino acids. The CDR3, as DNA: TGCAGCGTTGGGGGTTTAGGTTTGGCGGGAAACTCCTACGAGCAGTACTTC. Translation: CSVGGLGLAGNSYEQYF.

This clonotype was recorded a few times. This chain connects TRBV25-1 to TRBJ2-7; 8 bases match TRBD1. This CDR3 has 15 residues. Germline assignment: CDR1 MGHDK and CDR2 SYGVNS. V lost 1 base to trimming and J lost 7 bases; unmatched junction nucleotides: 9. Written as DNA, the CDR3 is TGTGCCAGCAGTGAATCGACGCACAGGGGGTCTGAGCAGTACTTC. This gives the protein CASSESTHRGSEQYF.

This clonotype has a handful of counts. CDR3 bases: TGTGCCAGCAGCGTCGGGAGCAGGCCTCGGGGTGAAAAACTGTTTTTT. Amino acids: CASSVGSRPRGEKLFF. V gene TRBV9 combines with J gene TRBJ1-4; D ambiguous. The V gene lost 2 bases and the J gene lost 7 bases, with 18 bases spanning the gap. CDR1 is SGDLS and CDR2 is YYNGEE in the germline V gene. The CDR3 is made up of 16 amino acids.

The CDR3 DNA sequence: TGCAGTGCCCCCGGTCGGGGGAATGAGCAGTTCTTC. It translates to CSAPGRGNEQFF. The chain joins TRBV20-1 to TRBJ2-1; maybe TRBD2 (6 bases). The germline CDR1 and CDR2 sequences are DFQATT and SNEGSKA (reference sequence). The V end lost 6 bases, the J end lost 7 bases, and 13 bases lay between the germline ends. The CDR3 covers 12 residues.

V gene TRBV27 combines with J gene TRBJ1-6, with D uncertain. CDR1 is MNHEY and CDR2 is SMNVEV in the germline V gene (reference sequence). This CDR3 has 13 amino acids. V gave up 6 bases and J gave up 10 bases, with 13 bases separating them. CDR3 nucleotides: TGTGCCAGCAGCCCGGAACTACACTCACCCCTCCACTTT. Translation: CASSPELHSPLHF.

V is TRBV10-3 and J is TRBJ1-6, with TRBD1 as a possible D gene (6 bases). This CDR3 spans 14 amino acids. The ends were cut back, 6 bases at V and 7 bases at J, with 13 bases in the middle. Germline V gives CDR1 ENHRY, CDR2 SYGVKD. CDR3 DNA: TGTGCCATCAGCCAGACAGGAGACAATTCACCCCTCCACTTT. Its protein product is CAISQTGDNSPLHF.

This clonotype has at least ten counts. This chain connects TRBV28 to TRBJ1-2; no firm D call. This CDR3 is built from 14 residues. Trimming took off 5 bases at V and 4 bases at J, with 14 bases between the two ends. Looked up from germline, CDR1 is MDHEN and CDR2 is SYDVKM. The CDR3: CASSPLGVGYGYTF. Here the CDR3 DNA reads TGTGCCAGCAGTCCCCTCGGGGTCGGCTATGGCTACACCTTC.

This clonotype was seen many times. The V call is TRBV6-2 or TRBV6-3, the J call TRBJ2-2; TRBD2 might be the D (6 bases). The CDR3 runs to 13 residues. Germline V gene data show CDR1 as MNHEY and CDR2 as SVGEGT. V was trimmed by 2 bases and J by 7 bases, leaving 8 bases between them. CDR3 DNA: TGTGCCAGCAGTTACGAGGGAGGCGGGGAGCTGTTTTTT. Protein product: CASSYEGGGELFF.

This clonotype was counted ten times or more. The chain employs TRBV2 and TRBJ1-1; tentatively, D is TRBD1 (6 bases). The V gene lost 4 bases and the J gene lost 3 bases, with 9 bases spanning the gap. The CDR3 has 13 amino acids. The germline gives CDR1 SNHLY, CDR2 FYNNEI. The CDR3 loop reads CASSGSGDTEAFF. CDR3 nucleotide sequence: TGTGCCAGCAGTGGCTCAGGGGACACTGAAGCTTTCTTT.

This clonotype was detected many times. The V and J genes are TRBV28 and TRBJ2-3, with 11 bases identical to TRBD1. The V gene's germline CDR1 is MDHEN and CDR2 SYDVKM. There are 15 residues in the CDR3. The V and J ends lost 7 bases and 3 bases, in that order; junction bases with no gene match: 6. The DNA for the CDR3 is TGTGCCAGCACCCAGGACAGGGGGCCAACAGATACGCAGTATTTT. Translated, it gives CASTQDRGPTDTQYF.

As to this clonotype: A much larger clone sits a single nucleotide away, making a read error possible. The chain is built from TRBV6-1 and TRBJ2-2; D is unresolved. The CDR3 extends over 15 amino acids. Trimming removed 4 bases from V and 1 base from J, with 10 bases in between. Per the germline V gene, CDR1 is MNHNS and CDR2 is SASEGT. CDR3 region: CASSGWARNTGELFF. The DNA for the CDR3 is TGTGCCAGCAGTGGATGGGCAAGGAACACCGGGGAGCTGTTTTTT.

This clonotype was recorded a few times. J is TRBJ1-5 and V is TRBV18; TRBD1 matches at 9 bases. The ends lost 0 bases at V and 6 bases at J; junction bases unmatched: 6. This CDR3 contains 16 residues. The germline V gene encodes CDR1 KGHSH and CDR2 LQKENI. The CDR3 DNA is TGTGCCAGCTCACCACCGGGGGGACAGGGAACTCAGCCCCAGCATTTT. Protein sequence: CASSPPGGQGTQPQHF.

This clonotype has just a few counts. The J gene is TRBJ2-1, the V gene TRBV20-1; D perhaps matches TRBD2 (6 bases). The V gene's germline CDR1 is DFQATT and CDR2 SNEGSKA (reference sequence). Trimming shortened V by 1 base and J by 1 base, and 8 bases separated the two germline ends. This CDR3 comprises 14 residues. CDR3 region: CSARGLVSYNEQFF. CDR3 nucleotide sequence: TGCAGTGCTAGAGGACTAGTATCCTACAATGAGCAGTTCTTC.

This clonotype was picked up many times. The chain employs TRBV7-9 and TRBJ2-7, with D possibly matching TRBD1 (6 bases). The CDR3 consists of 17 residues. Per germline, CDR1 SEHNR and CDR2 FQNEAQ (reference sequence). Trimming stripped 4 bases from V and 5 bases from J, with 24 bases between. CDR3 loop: CASSSDGITGMENEQYF. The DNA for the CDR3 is TGTGCCAGCAGCTCAGATGGCATAACAGGGATGGAAAACGAGCAGTACTTC.